Included here is one TCR beta chain sequence, with context. In its sample, this clonotype comes out as medium-sized (0.01 to 0.1%). The antigen it binds to is not known. The input lacks base qualities; no much larger clone sits a single base away. This sample was taken from a study of neurological immune-mediated disorders (dated 2019 in TCRdb). About the investigation overall: Among the 34 multiple sclerosis patients, relapsing-remitting MS was present in around 31 and secondary progressive MS was present in 3. Peripheral blood TCR-beta repertoires from HTLV-I-associated myelopathy (HAM/TSP) patients, multiple sclerosis patients and healthy controls were compared by UMI-based sequencing. The 106 TCR-beta libraries covered PBMC samples along with longitudinal samples, technical triplicates, and paired sorted CD4+ and CD8+ T-cell subsets. The cohort comprised 68 subjects: roughly 15 HAM/TSP patients, 34 multiple sclerosis patients and about 20 healthy controls.

Broad study findings and their caveats: No clinical or MRI features were associated with the MS cluster, and the authors said that larger cohorts are needed. In a phylogenetic analysis, the repertoires of 18 out of 34 MS patients fell into a single cluster of related CDR3 sequences, pointing to a possible signature at the repertoire level. Expanded clones from different subjects shared no identical CDR3 amino acid sequences, which suggests that TCR-beta repertoires were private in all groups. TCR clonal expansion was greatest in HAM/TSP patients and smallest in MS patients, who ranked below even healthy controls.

Unsorted PBMC libraries were generated from 2 million PBMCs stored in RNAlater at -80 °C until RNA extraction. Multiple sclerosis patients were enrolled in a US clinical protocol evaluating disease progression by magnetic resonance imaging. PBMCs were separated from peripheral blood using Ficoll-Hypaque density gradient centrifugation and then cryopreserved in liquid nitrogen. Based on the germline V gene, the CDR1 and CDR2 sequences are SNHLY and FYNNEI. V loses 4 bases, J loses 3 bases, and the germline ends lie 10 bases apart. From the cysteine up to the phenylalanine, the CDR3 has a length of 14 residues. Only the CDR3 DNA is retained, 42 bases long and in frame from the first base. cDNA synthesis used template-switch 5'RACE with a primer carrying a 10-nucleotide random unique molecular identifier tagging each TCR transcript. Every sequencing run yielded over 180 million TCR-beta sequences covering 15-18 subjects. Total RNA was extracted with the RNeasy kit. Using the KAPA Real-time Library Amplification kit, TCR-beta VDJ regions were amplified with primers for the TCR constant region and the 5'RACE anchor. A first PCR added sample indexes and Illumina adaptors, and a second PCR then raised library yield. After Ampure bead purification, the roughly 650 bp TCR product was size-selected on a 2% E-gel SizeSelection system. Library quality was checked on a Bioanalyzer, concentration was measured with Qubit, and libraries were quantified with the Kapa Library Quantification kit before pooling. An Illumina HiSeq 2500 sequenced the libraries paired-end 2 x 150 bp. To increase sequence diversity, roughly 24-32% phiX was spiked into each library pool. In the authors' own workflow: Quality-filtered reads were processed with the UMI-based MiGEC pipeline, and over 85% of raw TCR sequences were removed by the MiGEC pipeline during error correction. IMGT germline references were used for aligning VDJ genes, and each clonotype was defined as a unique CDR3 amino acid sequence together with its V-J genes. Clonal expansion, Shannon diversity and CDR3 relatedness were evaluated with VDJtools (CalcPairwiseDistances, ClusterSamples), while phylogenetic trees were built in CLCbio workbench. A clone was classed as expanded if it had 8 or more unique UMIs, a cutoff based on coefficient-of-variation modelling across technical triplicates. TCRdb reworked the public reads: Q25 trimming with fastp, MiXCR clone assembly, productive beta chains retained. Every distinct CDR3 protein forms one entry, paired with its most common genes and DNA. The V and J calls come from TCRdb's annotation, not from the publication. This sample has about 19,000 distinct CDR3 sequences in its table, and about 2.6% of those were observed once. About 5.5% of the sample is held by the ten biggest clonotypes.

The receptor chain draws on TRBV2 and TRBJ1-5; the D gene lacks a confident call. Sequencing was performed on PBMCs. The receptor's source is a woman between 18 and 29 years old with multiple sclerosis. Read as DNA, the sequence is TGTGCCAGCAGTGGGCTAAGGGTCAATCAGCCCCAGCATTTT. Its translation is CASSGLRVNQPQHF.